Sequencing of this T cell receptor beta chain was carried out in a study of shared clonotypes between healthy human individuals. Study details: The composition of the donors was a couple of women and a few men aged 18 to 49. CD8 memory received one plate per donor, CD8 naive two, CD4 memory three and CD4 naive three.

Genomic DNA of each subset was evenly split across several immunoSEQ plates. Profiled with immunoSEQ multiplex PCR; TCRdb holds only in-frame clones, not every one. This table has about 380,000 clones, 90% to 98% appearing once. Donation came from healthy HIV-negative adults that had no recent acute infections or vaccinations. Germline V gene lookup returns CDR1 SEHNR and CDR2 FQNEAQ (reference sequence). CDR3 length equals 17 residues. V gave up 0 bases and J gave up 3 bases, with 15 bases separating them. The rearrangement joins TRBV7-9 to TRBJ2-1; perhaps TRBD2 as D (8 bases). The source is a man under 40 in good health. The sample consisted of memory CD8+ T cells sorted from blood. As to subset: CD45RO+ cells pooled with CCR7-negative TemRA cells. Here the CDR3 DNA reads TGTGCCAGCAGCTTAGCGACGGGAGGGGGCATCTACAATGAGCAGTTCTTC. The encoded protein is CASSLATGGGIYNEQFF.